This T cell receptor beta chain was retrieved from a study of blood T cell repertoires in COVID-19. About the study: Sample material is recorded as cDNA or gDNA derived from T cells, B-cell-depleted T cells, or PBMCs.

This clone appeared a single time. Sequencing was performed with immunoSEQ multiplex PCR; in TCRdb, only in-frame clones are kept and a portion is missing. The data contain 95,000 to 150,000 clones, 92% of them singletons. The source material was peripheral blood. The source is a man aged 45 to 65 with COVID-19, enrolled during active disease.

DNA for the CDR3: TGTGCCACCAGTGATTCCTATACAGATACGCAGTATTTT. Translating gives CATSDSYTDTQYF. J is TRBJ2-3 and V is TRBV24-1; no firm D call. CDR1 is KGHDR and CDR2 is SFDVKD in the germline V gene. The V gene lost 2 bases and the J gene lost 3 bases, with 5 bases spanning the gap. CDR3 length equals 13 residues.